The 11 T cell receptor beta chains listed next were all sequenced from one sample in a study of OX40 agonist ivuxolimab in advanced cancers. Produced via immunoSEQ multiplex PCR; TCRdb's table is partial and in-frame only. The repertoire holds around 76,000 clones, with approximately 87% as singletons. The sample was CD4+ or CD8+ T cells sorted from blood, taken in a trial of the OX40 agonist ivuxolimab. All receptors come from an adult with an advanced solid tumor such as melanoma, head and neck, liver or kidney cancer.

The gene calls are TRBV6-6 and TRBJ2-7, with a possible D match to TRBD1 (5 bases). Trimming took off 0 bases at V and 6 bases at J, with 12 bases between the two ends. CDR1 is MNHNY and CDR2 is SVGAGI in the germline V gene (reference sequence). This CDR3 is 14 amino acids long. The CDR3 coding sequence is TGTGCCAGCAGTTACTCGTGGCAGGGCTCCGAGCAGTACTTC. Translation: CASSYSWQGSEQYF.

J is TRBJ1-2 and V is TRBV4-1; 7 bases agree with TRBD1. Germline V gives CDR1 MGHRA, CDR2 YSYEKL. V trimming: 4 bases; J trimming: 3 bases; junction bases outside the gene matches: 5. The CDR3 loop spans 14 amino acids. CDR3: CASSRGQGDYGYTF. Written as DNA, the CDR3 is TGCGCCAGCAGCCGGGGGCAGGGGGACTATGGCTACACCTTC.

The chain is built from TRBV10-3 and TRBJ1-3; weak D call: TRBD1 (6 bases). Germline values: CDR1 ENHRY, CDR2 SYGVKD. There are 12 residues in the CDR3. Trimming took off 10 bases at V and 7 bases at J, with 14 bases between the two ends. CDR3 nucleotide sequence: TGTGCCACCAGGGACCAGGGGAACACCATATATTTT. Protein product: CATRDQGNTIYF.

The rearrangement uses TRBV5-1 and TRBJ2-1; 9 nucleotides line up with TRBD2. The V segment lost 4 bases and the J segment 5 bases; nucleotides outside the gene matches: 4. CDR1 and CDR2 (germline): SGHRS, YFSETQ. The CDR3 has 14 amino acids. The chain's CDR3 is CASSGLAGNNEQFF. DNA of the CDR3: TGCGCCAGCAGCGGGCTAGCGGGGAACAATGAGCAGTTCTTC.

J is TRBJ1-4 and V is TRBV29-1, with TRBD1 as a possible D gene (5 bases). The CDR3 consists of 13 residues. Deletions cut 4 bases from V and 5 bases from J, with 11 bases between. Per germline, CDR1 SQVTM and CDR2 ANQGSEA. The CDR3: CSVGQGGNEKLFF. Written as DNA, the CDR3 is TGCAGCGTTGGGCAGGGAGGGAATGAAAAACTGTTTTTT.

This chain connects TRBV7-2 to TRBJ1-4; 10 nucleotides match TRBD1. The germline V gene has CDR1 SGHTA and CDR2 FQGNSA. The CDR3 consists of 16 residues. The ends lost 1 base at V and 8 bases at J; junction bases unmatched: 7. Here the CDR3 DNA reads TGTGCCAGCAGCTTAGGGGTGACAGGGGGCAAGGAAAAACTGTTTTTT. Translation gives CASSLGVTGGKEKLFF.

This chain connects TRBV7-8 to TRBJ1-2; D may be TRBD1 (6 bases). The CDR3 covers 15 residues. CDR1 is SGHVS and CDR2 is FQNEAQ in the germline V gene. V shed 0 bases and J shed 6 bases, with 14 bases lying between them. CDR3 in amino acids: CASSLAQGQVDGYTF. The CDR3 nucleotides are TGTGCCAGCAGCTTAGCGCAGGGACAAGTGGATGGCTACACCTTC.

The DNA of the CDR3 is TGTGCCAGCAGCGCCTTGGAGCGGGAGGCTCGGGATACGCAGTATTTT. This translates into CASSALEREARDTQYF. The chain couples TRBV9 to TRBJ2-3; 9 bases are shared with TRBD2. This CDR3 has 16 residues. Germline V gene data show CDR1 as SGDLS and CDR2 as YYNGEE. Trimming at V came to 3 bases and at J to 6 bases, leaving 11 bases not matched to a gene.

The chain's CDR3 is CACMHLSDNSPLHF. For the CDR3, the DNA is TGTGCCTGCATGCACCTTTCGGATAATTCACCCCTCCACTTT. The gene calls are TRBV30 and TRBJ1-6; D uncertain. In germline, CDR1 is GTSNPN, CDR2 SVGIG (reference sequence). The V end lost 6 bases, the J end lost 5 bases, and 14 bases lay between the germline ends. The CDR3 spans 14 residues.

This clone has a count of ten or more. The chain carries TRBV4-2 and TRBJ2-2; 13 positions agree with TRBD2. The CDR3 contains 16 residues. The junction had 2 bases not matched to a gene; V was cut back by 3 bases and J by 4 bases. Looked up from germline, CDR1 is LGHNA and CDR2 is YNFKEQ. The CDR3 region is CASSHRLAGGTGELFF. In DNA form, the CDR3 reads TGTGCCAGCAGCCACAGACTAGCGGGGGGCACCGGGGAGCTGTTTTTT.

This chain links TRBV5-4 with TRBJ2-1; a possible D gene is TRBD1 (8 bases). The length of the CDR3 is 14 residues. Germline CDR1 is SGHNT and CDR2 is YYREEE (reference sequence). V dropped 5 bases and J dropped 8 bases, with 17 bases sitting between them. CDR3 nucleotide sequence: TGTGCCAGCAGTAAGAGACAGGGGAGGGATGAGCAGTTCTTC. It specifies CASSKRQGRDEQFF.